Below, one TCR beta chain is given with its context. CDR1 is KGHSH, CDR2 LQKENI, per germline. The CDR3 runs 18 residues. With V trimmed by 3 bases and J by 0 bases, 9 bases remained unmatched. Original methodology: Amplification with reference gene primers provided the estimates of nucleated cell counts. Method: immunoSEQ multiplex PCR; TCRdb's copy keeps in-frame clones and lacks some. V and J calls and clone size come straight from that table; D and trimming were deduced from the DNA. Among just under 150,000 clones listed, approximately 88% were seen once. This sample was taken from a study of blood T cell repertoires in COVID-19.

Sample: peripheral blood. The chain couples TRBV18 to TRBJ1-2; TRBD1 matches 11 bases. This receptor was taken from a woman aged 45-65 years with acute or convalescent COVID-19. CDR3 nucleotide sequence: TGTGCCAGCTCACCCACCGGGACAGGGGGACTCCCTAACTATGGCTACACCTTC. Protein: CASSPTGTGGLPNYGYTF.